The 14 T cell receptor beta chains presented below share a single source sample, sequenced in a study of early T cells in non-severe SARS-CoV-2 infection (dated by TCRdb to the early 2020s). The library was prepared using 5' RACE. Sequencer: NextSeq 500. TCRdb applied fastp at Q25 and MiXCR to the public reads, then kept only in-frame beta chains. Every CDR3 protein is listed once, alongside the most common genes and DNA of its rows. For this sample the table gives tens of thousands of distinct CDR3 sequences, of which approximately 13% were detected only once. About 4.7% of the sample is held by the ten biggest clonotypes. The specimen sequenced was whole blood. The receptors stem from an adult who was a healthcare worker with PCR-confirmed SARS-CoV-2 infection or an uninfected control (not recorded which).

The chain employs TRBV20-1 and TRBJ2-4, with 8 bases fitting TRBD2. The ends lost 1 base at V and 7 bases at J; junction bases unmatched: 6. This CDR3 has 14 amino acids. Germline lookup yields CDR1 DFQATT and CDR2 SNEGSKA (reference sequence). CDR3 in DNA: TGCAGTGCTAGAGTCGCGGGGGGAGGGAACATTCAGTACTTC. This gives the protein CSARVAGGGNIQYF.

The V and J genes are TRBV7-2 and TRBJ2-7, with a tentative D call TRBD1 (6 bases). The CDR3 has 15 amino acids. V was shortened by 1 base and J by 1 base, with 11 bases between the two germline ends. The germline V gene has CDR1 SGHTA and CDR2 FQGNSA. CDR3 sequence reads: CASSLESTGSYEQYF. As DNA, the CDR3 is TGTGCCAGCAGCTTAGAATCCACAGGGTCCTACGAGCAGTACTTC.

This clonotype has only a few counts. Written as DNA, the CDR3 is TGCAGCGGAACAGGGGTCGGCACAGATACGCAGTATTTT. This sequence encodes CSGTGVGTDTQYF. The chain joins TRBV29-1 to TRBJ2-3; 7 positions agree with TRBD1. The CDR3 spans 13 residues. From germline, CDR1 is SQVTM and CDR2 ANQGSEA. The J segment lost 1 base and the V segment lost 7 bases, leaving 5 bases of the junction unmatched.

J is TRBJ2-1 and V is TRBV3-1; TRBD2 aligns across 10 bases. J was trimmed by 7 bases and V by 3 bases; bases with no gene match: 3. The V gene's germline CDR1 is LGHDT and CDR2 YNNKEL (reference sequence). The CDR3 is made up of 14 amino acids. The DNA for the CDR3 is TGTGCCAGCAGCCATAGCGGGGGGCTTAATGAGCAGTTCTTC. Amino acid sequence: CASSHSGGLNEQFF.

In regard to this clonotype: One end of the junction varies from germline; a read error may be responsible. The chain combines TRBV7-9 with TRBJ2-5; D is possibly TRBD1 (5 bases). The CDR3 is 13 residues long. Germline values: CDR1 SEHNR, CDR2 FQNEAQ (reference sequence). The CDR3 DNA follows: TGTGCCGGCAGCTTCCGACAGACGGAGACCCAGTACTTC. The encoded protein is CAGSFRQTETQYF.

This clonotype was observed at least ten times. V gene TRBV7-6 combines with J gene TRBJ1-2, with D possibly matching TRBD1 (6 bases). Germline values: CDR1 SGHVS, CDR2 FNYEAQ. V dropped 0 bases and J dropped 4 bases, with 9 bases sitting between them. This CDR3 comprises 14 residues. The CDR3 loop reads CASSLAGGFYGYTF. CDR3 DNA: TGTGCCAGCAGCTTAGCGGGGGGCTTCTATGGCTACACCTTC.

This clonotype was detected only a few times. The chain joins TRBV27 to TRBJ2-1; 10 bases map to TRBD1. V lost 6 bases, J lost 5 bases, and 4 bases stayed unmatched. The CDR3 has 14 amino acids. From germline, CDR1 is MNHEY and CDR2 SMNVEV (reference sequence). CDR3 protein: CASRAGQGNNEQFF. The DNA of the CDR3 is TGTGCCAGCAGAGCGGGACAGGGGAACAATGAGCAGTTCTTC.

This clonotype appeared many times. The chain is built from TRBV9 and TRBJ2-3; 8 bases are a match to TRBD2. Germline trimming cut 5 bases from V and 1 base from J; bases unmatched to any gene: 9. CDR1 SGDLS and CDR2 YYNGEE come from the germline V gene. This CDR3 spans 16 amino acids. CDR3 in amino acids: CASSPPSRGGTDTQYF. DNA of the CDR3: TGTGCCAGCAGTCCCCCCTCGCGGGGGGGCACAGATACGCAGTATTTT.

This clonotype was seen repeatedly, ten times or more. The rearrangement uses TRBV6-6 and TRBJ2-7, with D possibly matching TRBD2 (7 bases). The CDR3 is made up of 16 amino acids. V was pared by 6 bases and J by 9 bases, with 27 bases between. Germline V gene data show CDR1 as MNHNY and CDR2 as SVGAGI (reference sequence). The CDR3 coding sequence is TGTGCCAGCAGACCCCGGAGGGGGGGGGCTACGTTCGCGCAGTACTTC. As protein: CASRPRRGGATFAQYF.

This clonotype was picked up many times. The chain recombines TRBV29-1 with TRBJ2-7; tentative D call: TRBD2 (6 bases). CDR1 is SQVTM and CDR2 is ANQGSEA in the germline V gene. V was shortened by 6 bases and J by 7 bases, with 16 bases between the two germline ends. The CDR3 covers 12 residues. CDR3 DNA sequence: TGCAGCGTGAGTCTGCGGGCGGGGGAGCAGTACTTC. As protein: CSVSLRAGEQYF.

This clonotype has at least ten counts. The chain carries TRBV29-1 and TRBJ2-5; D is undetermined. The CDR3 has 12 amino acids. Trimming removed 6 bases at V and 0 bases at J, with 8 bases between. In germline, CDR1 is SQVTM, CDR2 ANQGSEA. CDR3 sequence: CSVFRDQETQYF. The CDR3 bases are TGCAGCGTCTTCCGGGACCAAGAGACCCAGTACTTC.

This clonotype was seen many times. V gene TRBV3-1 combines with J gene TRBJ1-4; TRBD1 might be the D (5 bases). CDR1 and CDR2 from the germline V gene are LGHDT and YNNKEL (reference sequence). The V gene lost 4 bases and the J gene lost 7 bases, with 16 bases spanning the gap. The CDR3 is 15 residues long. The CDR3: CASSLQGGSGEKLFF. CDR3 DNA sequence: TGTGCCAGCAGCCTTCAGGGAGGCTCCGGTGAAAAACTGTTTTTT.

This clonotype was picked up many times. This chain connects TRBV29-1 to TRBJ2-1; the D gene is possibly TRBD1 (6 bases). This CDR3 spans 13 amino acids. The germline V gene encodes CDR1 SQVTM and CDR2 ANQGSEA. V gave up 5 bases and J gave up 1 base, with 9 bases separating them. DNA for the CDR3: TGCAGCGTTAAGAGGGGGTCCTACAATGAGCAGTTCTTC. Protein: CSVKRGSYNEQFF.

This clonotype has a handful of counts. This chain links TRBV10-2 with TRBJ2-3, with TRBD2 matching 8 bases. V lost 6 bases to trimming and J lost 6 bases; unmatched junction nucleotides: 8. The CDR3 has 14 amino acids. The germline V gene encodes CDR1 WSHSY and CDR2 SAAADI. The CDR3 nucleotides are TGCGCCAGCAGGAGGGGAGTAGCGGGGGATACGCAGTATTTT. This translates into CASRRGVAGDTQYF.